The clone carrying this T cell receptor (beta chain) was seen many times. This entry belongs to a study of shared clonotypes between healthy human individuals. Only in-frame clones appear in the TCRdb table, and some are missing; sequencing was by immunoSEQ multiplex PCR. The table has about 87,000 clones, 40% to 55% seen once; the top ten hold about 16%. The CDR3 is 14 residues long. Germline loops: CDR1 SGHRS, CDR2 YFSETQ. The trim removed 3 bases at V and 6 bases at J, leaving 5 bases unmatched. The clonotype originates from a woman aged 40 to 50 in good health. Some clones in this sample may be carry-over from other donors' samples. V and J are TRBV5-1 and TRBJ2-7; 11 bases map to TRBD2. Sequenced input: PBMCs. Written as DNA, the CDR3 is TGCGCCAGCAGCTGGACTAGCGGGTCGGTCGAGCAGTACTTC. Protein: CASSWTSGSVEQYF.